Only a few counts were recorded for the clone carrying this T cell receptor beta chain. Its antigen is not known. The data originate from a study of cytomegalovirus exposure and HLA in healthy donors. Study-level findings and limits: Per a prior analysis, the majority of TCR beta V segments were productive roughly 90% or roughly 30% of the time. The study found most TCR sequences rare, yet found some public TCRs in many donors. The study designated over 150 TCR beta chains cytomegalovirus-associated.

The PCR had 60 Vbeta and 13 Jbeta primers. The table came from immunoSEQ multiplex PCR; TCRdb's copy has only in-frame clones and leaves some out. This sample carries tens of thousands of clones, roughly three quarters of them seen once, and the ten largest clones take 3.7%. At collection, donors were nominally healthy, but unrecorded immune exposures were probable. This CDR3 comprises 14 residues. Germline assignment: CDR1 SGDLS and CDR2 YYNGEE. Losses at the gene ends were 1 base for V and 2 bases for J; bases not matched to a gene: 2. Specimen: PBMCs. The V call is TRBV9, the J call TRBJ2-5; 7 positions match TRBD1. This sequence was found in a man younger than 40 in good health and CMV-seronegative. The CDR3 DNA sequence: TGTGCCAGCAGCGTACCAGGGGGACAAGAGACCCAGTACTTC. Its translation: CASSVPGGQETQYF.